This T cell receptor beta chain stems from a study of T cell changes during pregnancy in multiple sclerosis. Method: immunoSEQ multiplex PCR; TCRdb's copy keeps in-frame clones and lacks some. The sample lists about 80,000 clones; about 91% were seen once. After removal of 5 bases from V and 3 bases from J, the junction contained 7 bases not matched to a gene. The CDR3 totals 14 residues. Germline-derived CDR1 and CDR2 are LNHNV and YYDKDF (reference sequence). The sample was peripheral blood, taken before pregnancy. V and J are TRBV15 and TRBJ2-7; 7 nucleotides align to TRBD1. This TCR was sampled from a female donor with multiple sclerosis, enrolled in a pregnancy study. The CDR3 coding sequence is TGTGCCACCAGCGGCAGGGACAGCTACTACGAGCAGTACTTC. It encodes CATSGRDSYYEQYF.